Below, 25 T cell receptor beta chains from the same sample are listed, as sequenced in a study of blood T cell repertoires in COVID-19. The repertoire was sequenced with immunoSEQ multiplex PCR; TCRdb's copy has only in-frame clones and lacks some. The table lists some 130,000 clones, about nine tenths of them singletons. Specimen: peripheral blood. Source of these receptors: a woman in her sixties or seventies with COVID-19, enrolled during active disease.

The chain is built from TRBV14 and TRBJ2-1; 8 bases line up with TRBD2. The germline V gene encodes CDR1 SGHDN and CDR2 FVKESK. This CDR3 is built from 19 residues. The trim removed 0 bases at V and 6 bases at J, leaving 16 bases unmatched. The DNA of the CDR3 is TGTGCCAGCAGCCAAGATGCCCGTAGAAGGCGGGGGGCCTCCAATGAGCAGTTCTTC. It yields the protein CASSQDARRRRGASNEQFF.

J is TRBJ2-2 and V is TRBV18; tentative D call: TRBD2 (6 bases). The germline V gene encodes CDR1 KGHSH and CDR2 LQKENI. The length of the CDR3 is 14 residues. The ends were cut back, 6 bases at V and 1 base at J, with 9 bases in the middle. This CDR3 is CASSGGLNTGELFF. In nucleotides, the CDR3 is TGTGCCAGCTCGGGGGGACTGAACACCGGGGAGCTGTTTTTT.

V is TRBV2 and J is TRBJ1-6, with D possibly being TRBD1 (5 bases). CDR1 and CDR2 from the germline V gene are SNHLY and FYNNEI. This CDR3 has 14 amino acids. Trimming removed 4 bases from V and 9 bases from J, with 13 bases in between. The CDR3 sequence is CASSVSRGGSPLHF. CDR3 in DNA: TGTGCCAGCAGTGTGAGTAGGGGTGGTTCACCCCTCCACTTT.

The V and J genes are TRBV6-5 and TRBJ2-1; D gene ambiguous. This CDR3 region has 13 residues. Trimming left V 0 bases short and J 13 bases short, with 13 bases between. The germline V gene has CDR1 MNHEY and CDR2 SVGAGI. CDR3 region: CASSYSNTLSQFF. In DNA, the CDR3 is TGTGCCAGCAGTTACTCGAACACATTATCCCAGTTCTTC.

V usage is TRBV6-1 and J usage is TRBJ1-1; 7 bases agree with TRBD1. Germline values: CDR1 MNHNS, CDR2 SASEGT. Unmatched junction bases numbered 6, after V lost 0 bases and J lost 5 bases. This CDR3 has 15 amino acids. CDR3 sequence reads: CASSEAKGGLTEAFF. Here the CDR3 DNA reads TGTGCCAGCAGTGAAGCCAAAGGGGGCTTAACTGAAGCTTTCTTT.

The chain carries TRBV2 and TRBJ2-7; 9 bases map to TRBD1. Per germline, CDR1 SNHLY and CDR2 FYNNEI. The J segment lost 1 base and the V segment lost 5 bases, leaving 18 bases of the junction unmatched. This CDR3 region has 19 residues. The CDR3 DNA sequence: TGTGCCAGCAGTAACCCGGGGGACAGGGCTTCGTCCCTTTCCTACGAGCAGTACTTC. It is translated as CASSNPGDRASSLSYEQYF.

The gene calls are TRBV7-2 and TRBJ1-2; 11 bases line up with TRBD1. After removal of 6 bases from V and 7 bases from J, the junction contained 7 bases not matched to a gene. The CDR3 covers 14 residues. Per the germline V gene, CDR1 is SGHTA and CDR2 is FQGNSA. The CDR3 nucleotides are TGTGCCAGCAGACGGACAGGGGGCGCGAGTGGCTACACCTTC. Amino acids: CASRRTGGASGYTF.

The chain employs TRBV3-1 (or the pseudogene TRBV3-2) and TRBJ2-3, with 7 nucleotides matching TRBD2. The CDR3 length is 15 residues. CDR1 is LGHDT, CDR2 YNNKEL, per germline (reference sequence). Trimming cost V 4 bases and J 2 bases; bases outside gene matches: 6. CDR3 in DNA: TGTGCCAGCAGCCTTGGGCTAGCGGACACAGATACGCAGTATTTT. Translated, it gives CASSLGLADTDTQYF.

This clone was found once. The rearrangement links TRBV27 to TRBJ2-5; 8 nucleotides align to TRBD1. Per the germline V gene, CDR1 is MNHEY and CDR2 is SMNVEV (reference sequence). Trimming removed 6 bases from V and 5 bases from J; junction bases left unmatched: 5. CDR3 length: 13 residues. DNA for the CDR3: TGTGCCAGCAGGCAGGGGGCTTGGGAGACCCAGTACTTC. This codes for CASRQGAWETQYF.

The chain joins TRBV6-1 to TRBJ1-6; unclear D gene. This CDR3 is 16 amino acids long. The germline V and J ends were trimmed by 4 bases and 6 bases, with 16 bases remaining between them. The germline V gene encodes CDR1 MNHNS and CDR2 SASEGT. The chain's CDR3 is CASSAGFRNLNSPLHF. Written as DNA, the CDR3 is TGTGCCAGCAGTGCCGGGTTCAGAAACCTTAATTCACCCCTCCACTTT.

The CDR3 DNA reads as TGCGCCAGCAGCCCCGGGACAGGAAGTGAAAAACTGTTTTTT. This encodes CASSPGTGSEKLFF. The chain is built from TRBV5-1 and TRBJ1-4, with 8 bases lining up with TRBD1. The CDR3 runs to 14 residues. The germline CDR1 and CDR2 sequences are SGHRS and YFSETQ. V lost 4 bases to trimming and J lost 7 bases; unmatched junction nucleotides: 6.

This clone was counted between two and nine times. The chain couples TRBV5-5 to TRBJ1-2; D may be TRBD1 (5 bases). Per germline, CDR1 SGHKS and CDR2 YYEKEE (reference sequence). This CDR3 has 12 amino acids. The ends were cut back, 3 bases at V and 7 bases at J, with 10 bases in the middle. The CDR3 is CASSWIGGGYTF. The CDR3, as DNA: TGTGCCAGCAGCTGGATCGGGGGTGGCTACACCTTC.

V usage is TRBV5-4 and J usage is TRBJ2-7; no clear D. Germline V gene lookup returns CDR1 SGHNT and CDR2 YYREEE (reference sequence). The V gene lost 0 bases and the J gene lost 7 bases, with 14 bases spanning the gap. This CDR3 is built from 14 residues. CDR3 DNA sequence: TGTGCCAGCAGCTTGGCGGCGACAACACAGGAGCAGTACTTC. It translates to CASSLAATTQEQYF.

V and J are TRBV15 and TRBJ2-7; D is uncertain. The CDR3 has 13 amino acids. Trimming shortened V by 2 bases and J by 6 bases, and 11 bases separated the two germline ends. CDR1 is LNHNV and CDR2 is YYDKDF in the germline V gene (reference sequence). In DNA form, the CDR3 reads TGTGCCACCAGCAGAATCGTTTCGGGCGAGCAGTACTTC. This sequence encodes CATSRIVSGEQYF.

The chain uses TRBV9 and TRBJ2-1; 16 bases fit TRBD2. J lost 1 base, V lost 6 bases, and 4 bases had no gene match. The CDR3 is 17 amino acids. From germline, CDR1 is SGDLS and CDR2 YYNGEE. The DNA of the CDR3 is TGTGCCAGCACCGGGACTAGCGGGGGGGTTTCCTACAATGAGCAGTTCTTC. Its protein is CASTGTSGGVSYNEQFF.

The chain recombines TRBV6-5 with TRBJ1-1; D not resolved. Trimming took off 6 bases at V and 3 bases at J, with 8 bases between the two ends. Germline-derived CDR1 and CDR2 are MNHEY and SVGAGI. The CDR3 is 12 residues long. The CDR3 bases are TGTGCCAGCAGCCGACAAGACACTGAAGCTTTCTTT. Amino acids: CASSRQDTEAFF.

V and J are TRBV5-1 and TRBJ2-5, with 9 bases aligning to TRBD1. Germline V CDR1 and CDR2: SGHRS, YFSETQ. V dropped 4 bases and J dropped 5; count of bases not matched to a gene: 9. The CDR3 has 15 amino acids. The CDR3 loop is CASSPGQGSGETQYF. CDR3 nucleotides: TGCGCCAGCAGCCCAGGACAGGGGAGTGGGGAGACCCAGTACTTC.

This rearrangement joins TRBV5-4 to TRBJ2-3; 8 bases are a match to TRBD1. Looked up from germline, CDR1 is SGHNT and CDR2 is YYREEE (reference sequence). V lost 2 bases, J lost 3 bases, and 5 bases stayed unmatched. The CDR3 has 15 amino acids. Here the CDR3 DNA reads TGTGCCAGCAGCTTTGACAGGGGACCGACAGATACGCAGTATTTT. This encodes CASSFDRGPTDTQYF.

As DNA, the CDR3 is TGTGCCAGCAGCCAGATCTGGGACACCCACGAGCAGTACTTC. As protein: CASSQIWDTHEQYF. This sequence joins TRBV14 and TRBJ2-7; possible D gene TRBD1, 6 bases. Trimming took 3 bases from V and 5 from J, leaving 14 bases between them. The CDR3 loop spans 14 amino acids. Germline V CDR1 and CDR2: SGHDN, FVKESK.

The chain recombines TRBV6-6 with TRBJ1-2, with 7 positions matching TRBD1. V dropped 6 bases and J dropped 3; count of bases not matched to a gene: 7. The CDR3 is made up of 14 amino acids. The germline V gene encodes CDR1 MNHNY and CDR2 SVGAGI (reference sequence). CDR3 nucleotide sequence: TGTGCCAGCAGCCCGGCCCAGGGGGACTATGGCTACACCTTC. This translates into CASSPAQGDYGYTF.

This clone came up a few times. DNA of the CDR3: TGTGCCAGCAGTCTTCGGGACAGCGTTACCTATGGCTACACCTTC. Protein sequence: CASSLRDSVTYGYTF. The chain employs TRBV27 and TRBJ1-2; 7 bases are shared with TRBD1. Germline V CDR1 and CDR2: MNHEY, SMNVEV (reference sequence). With V trimmed by 5 bases and J by 4 bases, 10 bases remained unmatched. CDR3 size: 15 residues.

This sequence joins TRBV9 and TRBJ2-2; TRBD1 aligns across 9 bases. Per germline, CDR1 SGDLS and CDR2 YYNGEE. The length of the CDR3 is 14 residues. Trimming at V came to 1 base and at J to 6 bases, leaving 1 base not matched to a gene. The CDR3 sequence is CASSVRTGAGELFF. The CDR3, as DNA: TGTGCCAGCAGCGTACGGACAGGGGCCGGGGAGCTGTTTTTT.

This clone was counted once. In DNA form, the CDR3 reads TGTGCCAGTACCGCAGGGGGAAACACTGAAGCTTTCTTT. It yields the protein CASTAGGNTEAFF. The chain employs TRBV19 and TRBJ1-1, with 7 positions matching TRBD1. V lost 7 bases, J lost 2 bases, and 4 bases stayed unmatched. CDR3 length: 13 residues. CDR1 and CDR2 from the germline V gene are LNHDA and SQIVND (reference sequence).

Only a few counts were recorded for this clone. The gene calls are TRBV6-1 and TRBJ1-6, with D unresolved. The germline V gene encodes CDR1 MNHNS and CDR2 SASEGT. The CDR3 length is 14 residues. Trimming pared 2 bases from V and 5 bases from J, leaving 7 bases between. The CDR3 sequence is CASSESQDNSPLHF. The CDR3 nucleotides read TGTGCCAGCAGTGAATCCCAGGATAATTCACCCCTCCACTTT.

The V call is TRBV28, the J call TRBJ2-7, with a weak D call TRBD1 (5 bases). Germline assignment: CDR1 MDHEN and CDR2 SYDVKM. V was trimmed by 5 bases and J by 1 base, leaving 15 bases between them. The CDR3 length is 15 residues. The CDR3 spells CASSQSQGRSYEQYF. For the CDR3, the DNA is TGTGCCAGCAGTCAATCCCAGGGCAGGTCCTACGAGCAGTACTTC.